This entry describes one T cell receptor beta chain. Its antigen is unidentified. This specimen comes from a study of T cell responses to AZD1222 COVID-19 vaccine. The table came from immunoSEQ multiplex PCR; TCRdb's copy has only in-frame clones and leaves some out. The table lists approximately 200,000 clones, more than 75% of them singletons. Study-level findings and limits: Every sample of the repertoires postdated the peak T cell response. Spike regions recognized by vaccine-associated CD4 TCRs spanned the protein, led by 160-218 and 743-854. Seropositive at baseline were only a handful of AZD1222 recipients.

This clonotype was sampled from an adult in good health. The sequencing here drew on peripheral blood, taken on day 0 of MenACWY control vaccination.

This CDR3 reads CASSLIGGNNSPLHF. The CDR3 DNA reads as TGTGCCAGCAGCTTGATAGGGGGTAATAATTCACCCCTCCACTTT. V is TRBV5-8 and J is TRBJ1-6; the D gene is possibly TRBD1 (6 bases). V was clipped by 1 base and J by 5 bases, with 10 bases between them. CDR3 size: 15 residues. Germline CDR1 is SGHTS and CDR2 is YDEGEE.